Here is one T cell receptor beta chain with its context. Its matching antigen is unknown. The entry originates in a study of graft-versus-host responses after intestinal transplantation. Overall study context: As for transplant type, recipients had multivisceral, liver-intestinal, or isolated intestinal grafts.

This table comes from immunoSEQ multiplex PCR, and its TCRdb copy is limited to in-frame clones, with some not included. The sample yields around 23,000 clones, more than 90% seen once. Study observations and caveats: Early post-transplant HvG declines were associated with peak circulating GvH clone levels.

Trimming took off 1 base at V and 9 bases at J, with 16 bases between the two ends. CDR1 and CDR2 (germline): SGHVS, FNYEAQ. This CDR3 spans 15 amino acids. V and J are TRBV7-6 and TRBJ2-1; D is perhaps TRBD1 or TRBD2 (6 bases each). The receptor was isolated from a human patient who received an intestinal transplant, so some T cells may come from the graft donor. The sequenced sample was PBMCs, obtained 30 days after intestinal transplant. The CDR3 spells CASSLESVEGGEQFF. For the CDR3, the DNA is TGTGCCAGCAGCTTAGAGTCGGTAGAGGGGGGTGAGCAGTTCTTC.